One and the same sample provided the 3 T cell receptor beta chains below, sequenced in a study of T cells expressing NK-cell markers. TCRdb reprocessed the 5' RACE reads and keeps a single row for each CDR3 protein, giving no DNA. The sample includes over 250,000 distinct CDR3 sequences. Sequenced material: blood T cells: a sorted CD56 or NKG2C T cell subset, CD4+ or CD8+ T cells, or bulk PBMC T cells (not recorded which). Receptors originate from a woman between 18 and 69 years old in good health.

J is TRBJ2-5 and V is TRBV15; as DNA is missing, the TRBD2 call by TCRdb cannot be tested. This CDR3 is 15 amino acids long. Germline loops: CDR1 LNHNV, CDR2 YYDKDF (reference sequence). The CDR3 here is CATRRGLAGGETQYF.

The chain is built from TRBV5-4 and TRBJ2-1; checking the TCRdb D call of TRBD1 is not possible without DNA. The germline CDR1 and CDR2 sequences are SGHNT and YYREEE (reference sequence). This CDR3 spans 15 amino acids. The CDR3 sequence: CASSLAGTLNNEQFF.

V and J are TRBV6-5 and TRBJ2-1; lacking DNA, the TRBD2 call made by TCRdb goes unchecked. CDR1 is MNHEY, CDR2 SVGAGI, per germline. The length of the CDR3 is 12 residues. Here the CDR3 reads CASSPRSGRKFF.